The clone carrying this TCR beta chain showed up many times. Its antigen is unknown. This sample is drawn from a study of identical twins. Study findings and constraints: In cord blood, abundant beta clonotypes had fewer insertions; memory showed no trend. In beta out-of-frame sequences, the excess sharing between twins was weaker. Interpretation of the results relied on cross-sectional statistical analysis and not on following the same donors.

V shed 2 bases and J shed 5 bases, with 11 bases lying between them. CDR1 is SGHNT, CDR2 YYREEE, per germline (reference sequence). CDR3 size: 14 residues. MiXCR was run by TCRdb on the 5' RACE reads, yielding one entry per CDR3 protein. The sample shows approximately 300,000 distinct CDR3 sequences, 9.5% of them seen only once. The sample was also linked to a second study, of yellow fever vaccine responses in identical twins. Per that study: Reported findings indicate that twins' vaccine T cell responses seemed partially convergent, partially personalized.

The V and J genes are TRBV5-4 and TRBJ2-1; D possibly matches TRBD1 or TRBD2 (5 bases each). The source is a woman aged 18 to 35 in good health. The sequencing input was CD8+ T cells sorted from blood. Here the CDR3 DNA reads TGTGCCAGCAGCTTATCCGGGACGGACAATGAGCAGTTCTTC. Amino acid sequence: CASSLSGTDNEQFF.